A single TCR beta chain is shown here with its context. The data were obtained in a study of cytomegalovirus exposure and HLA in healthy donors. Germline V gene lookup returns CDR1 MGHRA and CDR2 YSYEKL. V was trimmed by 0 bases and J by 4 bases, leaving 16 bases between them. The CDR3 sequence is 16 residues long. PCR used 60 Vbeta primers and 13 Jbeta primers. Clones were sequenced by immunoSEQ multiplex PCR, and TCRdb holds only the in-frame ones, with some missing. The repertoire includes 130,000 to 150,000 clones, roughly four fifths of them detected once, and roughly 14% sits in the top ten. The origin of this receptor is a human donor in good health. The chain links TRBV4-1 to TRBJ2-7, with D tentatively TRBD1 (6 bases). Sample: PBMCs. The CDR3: CASSQDAGQGPYEQYF. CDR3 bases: TGCGCCAGCAGCCAAGATGCCGGCCAGGGGCCTTACGAGCAGTACTTC.